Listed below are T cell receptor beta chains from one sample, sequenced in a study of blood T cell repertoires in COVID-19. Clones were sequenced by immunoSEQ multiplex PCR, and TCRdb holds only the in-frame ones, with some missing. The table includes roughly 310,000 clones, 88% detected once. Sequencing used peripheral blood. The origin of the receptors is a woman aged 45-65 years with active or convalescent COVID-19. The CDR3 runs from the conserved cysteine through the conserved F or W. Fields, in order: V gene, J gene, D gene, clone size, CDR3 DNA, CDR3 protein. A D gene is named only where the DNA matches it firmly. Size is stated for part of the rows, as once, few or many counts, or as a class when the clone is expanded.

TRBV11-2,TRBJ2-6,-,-,TGTGCCAGCAGCTTTACCGGTTCCTCCTCTGGGGCCAACGTCCTGACTTTC,CASSFTGSSSGANVLTF
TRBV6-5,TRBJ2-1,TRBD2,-,TGTGCCAGCAGTTCGTCCGGGACTAGCGGGAGCAATGAGCAGTTCTTC,CASSSSGTSGSNEQFF
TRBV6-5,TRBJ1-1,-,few,TGTGCCAGCAGTTACTTTACCCCCGGGGGGGGCACTGAAGCTTTCTTT,CASSYFTPGGGTEAFF
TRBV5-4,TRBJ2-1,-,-,TGTGCCAGCAGCTTGGGCGGGGCCGCGGGGAATGAGCAGTTCTTC,CASSLGGAAGNEQFF
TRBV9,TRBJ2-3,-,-,TGTGCCAGCAGCGTACTGAGAGGAGGGTACACAGATACGCAGTATTTT,CASSVLRGGYTDTQYF
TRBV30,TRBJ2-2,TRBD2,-,TGTGCCTGGAGTCCAGGGCTAGCGGGAGTACGGGACACCGGGGAGCTGTTTTTT,CAWSPGLAGVRDTGELFF
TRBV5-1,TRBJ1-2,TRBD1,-,TGCGCCAGCAGCTGGGGGTGGACAGGGAACTATGGCTACACCTTC,CASSWGWTGNYGYTF
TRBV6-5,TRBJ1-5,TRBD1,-,TGTGCCAGCAAGGACAGGTATAGCAATCAGCCCCAGCATTTT,CASKDRYSNQPQHF
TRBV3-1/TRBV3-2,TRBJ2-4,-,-,TGTGCCAGCAGCCAATACAGGGAGGGGACCAAAAACATTCAGTACTTC,CASSQYREGTKNIQYF
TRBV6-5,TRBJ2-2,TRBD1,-,TGTGCCAGCAGTTCGGGACAGGGGGGCACCGGGGAGCTGTTTTTT,CASSSGQGGTGELFF
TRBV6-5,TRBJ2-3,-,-,TGTGCCAGCAGTTCCCGCTGGCGGAGCACAGATACGCAGTATTTT,CASSSRWRSTDTQYF
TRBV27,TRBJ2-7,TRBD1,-,TGTGCCAGCAGCTACGGGACAGGGTCCTACGAGCAGTACTTC,CASSYGTGSYEQYF
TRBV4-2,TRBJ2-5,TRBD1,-,TGTGCCAGCAGCCAGGACAGGGGAGGGGAGACCCAGTACTTC,CASSQDRGGETQYF
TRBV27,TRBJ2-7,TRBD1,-,TGTGCCAGCAGCCCAGGGACAGATAGCTCCTACGAGCAGTACTTC,CASSPGTDSSYEQYF
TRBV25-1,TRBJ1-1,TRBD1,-,TGTGCCAGCAGTGAATTCCGCGCGGTGCACAGGGGGCACGCTTTCTTT,CASSEFRAVHRGHAFF
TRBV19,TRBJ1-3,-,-,TGTGCCAGTAGTCCTAATCGGGGCTCTGGAAACACCATATATTTT,CASSPNRGSGNTIYF
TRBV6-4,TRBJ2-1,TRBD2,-,TGTGCCAGCAGTGACTACATAGCGGGTGAGCAGTTCTTC,CASSDYIAGEQFF
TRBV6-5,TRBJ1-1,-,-,TGTGCCAGCAGTTACTCGATACAGGCGGAGAACACTGAAGCTTTCTTT,CASSYSIQAENTEAFF
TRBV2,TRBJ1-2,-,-,TGTGCCAGCAGGGACTTAAGGGCGCGGGATGGCTACACCTTC,CASRDLRARDGYTF
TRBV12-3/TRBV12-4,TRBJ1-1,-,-,TGTGCCAGCAGTTTAGCGGGAGACACTGAAGCTTTCTTT,CASSLAGDTEAFF
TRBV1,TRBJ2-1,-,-,TGCACCAGCAGCCAAGGTACTAGCGGGGTGGAGTTCTTC,CTSSQGTSGVEFF
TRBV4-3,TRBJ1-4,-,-,TGCGCCAGCAGCCAAGAGACCAGGGCTTACGAAAAACTGTTTTTT,CASSQETRAYEKLFF
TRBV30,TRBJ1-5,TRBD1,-,TGTGCCTGGAGTGCTTCCTTCCGGGACAGAAGTAATCAGCCCCAGCATTTT,CAWSASFRDRSNQPQHF
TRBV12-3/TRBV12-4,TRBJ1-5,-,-,TGTGCCAGCAGCCCCAGTCCCAATCAGCCCCAGCATTTT,CASSPSPNQPQHF
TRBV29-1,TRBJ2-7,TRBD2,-,TGCAGCGTTGTGCCCTTAGCGGGACTAGCGGGAGACTACGAGCAGTACTTC,CSVVPLAGLAGDYEQYF
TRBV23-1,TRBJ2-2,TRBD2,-,TGCGCCAGCAGTCAACCGCCCCGACTAGCGGTCACCGGGGAGCTGTTTTTT,CASSQPPRLAVTGELFF
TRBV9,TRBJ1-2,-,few,TGTGCCAGCAGCGTAGCAGGGTATGGCTACACCTTC,CASSVAGYGYTF
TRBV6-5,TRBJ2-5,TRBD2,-,TGTGCCAGCAGTTATAGTACGGGGGGGGAGACCCAGTACTTC,CASSYSTGGETQYF